This T cell receptor (beta chain) is from a study of technical replicates of blood from several donors. Profiling relied on immunoSEQ multiplex PCR, and the TCRdb table lists in-frame clones only, not all of them. The sample shows over 50,000 clones, around 86% of them seen only once. The sample comprised PBMCs. This clonotype was obtained from a human donor in good health. Some clones in this sample may be carry-over from other donors' samples.

The CDR3, as DNA: TGTGCCTGGAGTGTATATGAGGGAGCGCAGTTCTTC. Translated: CAWSVYEGAQFF. J is TRBJ2-1 and V is TRBV30, with D perhaps matching TRBD2 (5 bases). V was cut by 0 bases and J by 12 bases, with 12 bases left in between. Germline values: CDR1 GTSNPN, CDR2 SVGIG (reference sequence). The CDR3 has 12 residues.